This T cell receptor (beta chain) is from a study of T cell responses to AZD1222 COVID-19 vaccine. This clone was detected once. Its target is not known. Whole-study findings and limits: Vaccine-associated CD4 TCRs spanned spike, dominant at 160-218 and 743-854. Mostly white British, mostly female donors; authors suggested clonal diversity may be underestimated. Only six people who got AZD1222 tested seropositive at baseline. Repertoires were sampled only after the peak T cell response.

Here immunoSEQ multiplex PCR was the method, and the copy in TCRdb shows in-frame clones only, minus some. The data contain around 92,000 clones, roughly 93% of them singletons. CDR1 and CDR2 (germline): SGHTS, YDEGEE. The length of the CDR3 is 16 residues. Trimming left V 0 bases short and J 0 bases short, with 11 bases between. V is TRBV5-8 and J is TRBJ2-3; D may correspond to TRBD1 or TRBD2 (5 bases each). The material was peripheral blood, obtained on day 0 of AZD1222 vaccination. This TCR came from an adult in good health. CDR3 nucleotides: TGTGCCAGCAGCTTGGGGTCGGGGCCTAGCACAGATACGCAGTATTTT. It codes for CASSLGSGPSTDTQYF.